The sequence of this TCR beta chain was determined in a study of Graves' ophthalmopathy and Graves' hyperthyroidism. Germline-derived CDR1 and CDR2 are MNHNS and SASEGT. This CDR3 is 13 amino acids long. V dropped 7 bases and J dropped 3 bases, with 13 bases sitting between them. The TCR beta CDR3 regions underwent amplification from RNA transcripts. HTBI-primed first-round RT-PCR preceded second-round multiplex PCR. TCRdb redid the calling of the multiplex PCR reads with MiXCR, one entry per CDR3 protein. The sample lists about 150,000 distinct CDR3 sequences, about 40% seen once, with under 6.5% in the top ten. The authors used Ficoll-Paque density gradient centrifugation to separate PBMCs. The input was about 10 ml of fresh peripheral blood.

This TCR came from a woman in her forties with Graves' ophthalmopathy. Sequenced input: peripheral blood. This chain joins TRBV6-1 and TRBJ2-7, with D perhaps matching TRBD2 (6 bases). CDR3: CASKLAGGYEQYF. The CDR3 region has the DNA TGTGCCAGCAAACTAGCTGGGGGCTACGAGCAGTACTTC.